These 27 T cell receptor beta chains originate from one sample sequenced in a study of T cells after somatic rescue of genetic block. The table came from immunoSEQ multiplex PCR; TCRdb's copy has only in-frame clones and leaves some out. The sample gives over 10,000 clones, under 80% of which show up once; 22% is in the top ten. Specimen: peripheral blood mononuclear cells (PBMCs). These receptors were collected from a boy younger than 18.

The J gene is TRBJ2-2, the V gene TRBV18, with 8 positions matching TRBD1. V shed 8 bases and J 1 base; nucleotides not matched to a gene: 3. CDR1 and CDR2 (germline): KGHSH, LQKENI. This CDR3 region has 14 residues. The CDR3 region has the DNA TGTGCCAGCACCGGGACAGGGAACACCGGGGAGCTGTTTTTT. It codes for CASTGTGNTGELFF.

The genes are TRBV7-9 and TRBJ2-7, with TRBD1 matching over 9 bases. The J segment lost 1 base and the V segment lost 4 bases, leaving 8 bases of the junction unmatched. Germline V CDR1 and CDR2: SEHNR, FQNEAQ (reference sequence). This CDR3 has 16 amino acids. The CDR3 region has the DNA TGTGCCAGCAGCTGGGTGGGACAGGGCTTATCCTACGAGCAGTACTTC. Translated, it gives CASSWVGQGLSYEQYF.

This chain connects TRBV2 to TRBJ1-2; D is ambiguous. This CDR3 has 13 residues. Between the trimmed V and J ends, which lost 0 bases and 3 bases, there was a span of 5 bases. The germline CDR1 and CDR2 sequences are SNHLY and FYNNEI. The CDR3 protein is CASSEATYYGYTF. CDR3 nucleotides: TGTGCCAGCAGTGAAGCTACATACTATGGCTACACCTTC. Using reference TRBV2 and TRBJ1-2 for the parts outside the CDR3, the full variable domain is EPEVTQTPSHQVTQMGQEVILRCVPISNHLYFYWYRQILGQKVEFLVSFYNNEISEKSEIFDDQFSVERPDGSNFTLKIRSTKLEDSAMYFCASSEATYYGYTFGSGTRLTVV.

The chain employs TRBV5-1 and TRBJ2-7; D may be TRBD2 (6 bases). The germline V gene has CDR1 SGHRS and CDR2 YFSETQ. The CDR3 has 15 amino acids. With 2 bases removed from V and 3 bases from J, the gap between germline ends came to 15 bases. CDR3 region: CASSFWTEGFYEQYF. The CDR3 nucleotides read TGCGCCAGCAGCTTTTGGACGGAGGGTTTCTACGAGCAGTACTTC.

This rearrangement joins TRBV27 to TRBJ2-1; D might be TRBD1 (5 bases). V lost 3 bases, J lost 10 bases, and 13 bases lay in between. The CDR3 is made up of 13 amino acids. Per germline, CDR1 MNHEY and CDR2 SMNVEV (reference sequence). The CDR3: CASSLATRTEQFF. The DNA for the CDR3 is TGTGCCAGCAGTTTGGCGACTCGGACAGAGCAGTTCTTC.

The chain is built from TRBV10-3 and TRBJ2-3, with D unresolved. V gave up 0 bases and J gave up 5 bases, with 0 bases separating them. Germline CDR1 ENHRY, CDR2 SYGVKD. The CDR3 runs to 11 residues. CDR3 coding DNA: TGTGCCATCAGTGAGTCAGATACGCAGTATTTT. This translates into CAISESDTQYF.

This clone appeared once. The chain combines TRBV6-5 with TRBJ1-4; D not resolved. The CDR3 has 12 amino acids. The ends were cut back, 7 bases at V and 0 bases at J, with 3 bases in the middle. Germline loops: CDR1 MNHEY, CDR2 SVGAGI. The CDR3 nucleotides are TGTGCCAGCACTACAACTAATGAAAAACTGTTTTTT. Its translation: CASTTTNEKLFF.

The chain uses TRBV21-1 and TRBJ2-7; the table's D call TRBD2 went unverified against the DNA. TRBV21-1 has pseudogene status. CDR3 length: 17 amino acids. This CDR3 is CASSKEGAGGPTYEQYF. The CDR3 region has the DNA TGTGCCAGCAGCAAAGAAGGGGCGGGAGGGCCGACCTACGAGCAGTACTTC.

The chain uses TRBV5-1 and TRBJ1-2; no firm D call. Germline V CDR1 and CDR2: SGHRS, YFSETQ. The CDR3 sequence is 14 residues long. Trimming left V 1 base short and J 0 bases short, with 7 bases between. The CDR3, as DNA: TGCGCCAGCAGCTTGACCACCGCTAACTATGGCTACACCTTC. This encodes CASSLTTANYGYTF.

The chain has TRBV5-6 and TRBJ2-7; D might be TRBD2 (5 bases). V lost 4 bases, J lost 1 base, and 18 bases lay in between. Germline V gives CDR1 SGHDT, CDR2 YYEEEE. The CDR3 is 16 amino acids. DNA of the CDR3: TGTGCCAGCAGCCCGGGGTGGGGTACGAAATCCTACGAGCAGTACTTC. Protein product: CASSPGWGTKSYEQYF.

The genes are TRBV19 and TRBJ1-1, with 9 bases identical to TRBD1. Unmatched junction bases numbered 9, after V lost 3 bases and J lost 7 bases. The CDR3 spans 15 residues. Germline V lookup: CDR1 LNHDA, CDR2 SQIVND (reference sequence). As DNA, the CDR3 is TGTGCCAGTAGTATTTGGAGACAGGGGGGGGATGAAGCTTTCTTT. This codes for CASSIWRQGGDEAFF.

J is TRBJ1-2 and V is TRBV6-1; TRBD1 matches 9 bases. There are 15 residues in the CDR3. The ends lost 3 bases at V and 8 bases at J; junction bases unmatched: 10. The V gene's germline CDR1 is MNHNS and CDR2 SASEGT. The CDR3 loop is CASSDPDRGARGYTF. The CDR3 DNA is TGTGCCAGCAGTGACCCAGACAGGGGGGCTAGAGGCTACACCTTC.

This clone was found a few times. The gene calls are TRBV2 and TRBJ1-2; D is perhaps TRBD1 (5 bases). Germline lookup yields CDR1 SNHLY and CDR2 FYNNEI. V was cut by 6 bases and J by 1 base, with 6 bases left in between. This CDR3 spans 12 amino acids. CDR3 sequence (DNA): TGTGCCAGCAGACAGGTTAACTATGGCTACACCTTC. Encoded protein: CASRQVNYGYTF. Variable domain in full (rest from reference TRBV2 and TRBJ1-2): EPEVTQTPSHQVTQMGQEVILRCVPISNHLYFYWYRQILGQKVEFLVSFYNNEISEKSEIFDDQFSVERPDGSNFTLKIRSTKLEDSAMYFCASRQVNYGYTFGSGTRLTVV.

The CDR3, as DNA: TGTGCCAGCAGCTTCGGGACAGCCTCCTACGAGCAGTACTTC. Its protein is CASSFGTASYEQYF. This sequence joins TRBV5-6 and TRBJ2-7, with TRBD1 matching 7 bases. Trimming cost V 2 bases and J 0 bases; bases outside gene matches: 2. Germline V gene data show CDR1 as SGHDT and CDR2 as YYEEEE. CDR3 size: 14 residues.

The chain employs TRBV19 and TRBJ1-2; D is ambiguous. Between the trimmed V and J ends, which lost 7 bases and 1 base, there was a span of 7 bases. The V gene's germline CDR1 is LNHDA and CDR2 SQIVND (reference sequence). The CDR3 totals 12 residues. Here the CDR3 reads CASKSDNYGYTF. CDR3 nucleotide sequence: TGTGCCAGTAAGAGCGATAACTATGGCTACACCTTC.

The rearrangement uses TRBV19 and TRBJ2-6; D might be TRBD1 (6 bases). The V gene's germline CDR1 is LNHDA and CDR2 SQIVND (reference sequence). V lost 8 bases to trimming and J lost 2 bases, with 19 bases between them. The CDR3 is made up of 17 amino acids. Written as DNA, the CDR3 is TGTGCCAGTCACCCCGGGGCAGGGGCTACTGGGGCCAACGTCCTGACTTTC. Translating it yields CASHPGAGATGANVLTF.

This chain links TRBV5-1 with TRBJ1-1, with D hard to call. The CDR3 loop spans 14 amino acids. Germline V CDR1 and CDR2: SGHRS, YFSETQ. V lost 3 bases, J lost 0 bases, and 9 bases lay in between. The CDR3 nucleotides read TGCGCCAGCAGCTCGGGAGATATGAACACTGAAGCTTTCTTT. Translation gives CASSSGDMNTEAFF. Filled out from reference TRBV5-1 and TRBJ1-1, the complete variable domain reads KAGVTQTPRYLIKTRGQQVTLSCSPISGHRSVSWYQQTPGQGLQFLFEYFSETQRNKGNFPGRFSGRQFSNSRSEMNVSTLELGDSALYLCASSSGDMNTEAFFGQGTRLTVV.

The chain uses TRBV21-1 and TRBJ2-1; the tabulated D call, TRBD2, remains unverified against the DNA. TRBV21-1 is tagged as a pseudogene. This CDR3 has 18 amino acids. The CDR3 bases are TGTGCCAGCAGCCCGAGGACTAGCGGGAGTTTCCCCTACAATGAGCAGTTCTTC. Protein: CASSPRTSGSFPYNEQFF.

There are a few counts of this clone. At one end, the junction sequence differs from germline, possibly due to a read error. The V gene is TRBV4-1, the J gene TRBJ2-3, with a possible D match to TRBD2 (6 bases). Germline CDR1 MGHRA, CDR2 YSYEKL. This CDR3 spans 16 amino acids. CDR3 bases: TGCGCCAGCAGTCAAGATGTAGGGACTAGCACAGATACGCAGTATTTT. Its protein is CASSQDVGTSTDTQYF.

DNA for the CDR3: TGCGCCAGCAGCTCCAAGAACGGGCCCAAAGAGACCCAGTACTTC. Translation: CASSSKNGPKETQYF. The chain carries TRBV5-1 and TRBJ2-5; D gene uncertain. CDR1 and CDR2 (germline): SGHRS, YFSETQ. The ends were cut back, 3 bases at V and 3 bases at J, with 15 bases in the middle. The CDR3 totals 15 residues. The full variable domain, with the rest looked up from reference TRBV5-1 and TRBJ2-5, is KAGVTQTPRYLIKTRGQQVTLSCSPISGHRSVSWYQQTPGQGLQFLFEYFSETQRNKGNFPGRFSGRQFSNSRSEMNVSTLELGDSALYLCASSSKNGPKETQYFGPGTRLLVL.

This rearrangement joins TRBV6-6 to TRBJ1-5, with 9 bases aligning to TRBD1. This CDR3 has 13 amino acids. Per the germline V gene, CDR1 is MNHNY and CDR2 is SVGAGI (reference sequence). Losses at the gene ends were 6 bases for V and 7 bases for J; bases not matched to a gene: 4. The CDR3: CASSGQGKQPQHF. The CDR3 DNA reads TGTGCCAGCAGCGGACAGGGGAAACAGCCCCAGCATTTT.

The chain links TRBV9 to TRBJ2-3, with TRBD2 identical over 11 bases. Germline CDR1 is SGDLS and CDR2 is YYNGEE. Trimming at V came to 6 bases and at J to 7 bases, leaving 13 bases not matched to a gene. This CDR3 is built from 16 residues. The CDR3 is CASTRGSGGARNTQYF. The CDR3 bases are TGTGCCAGCACCCGAGGTAGCGGGGGGGCCCGGAATACGCAGTATTTT.

CDR3 sequence: CASSLIAGQGIAYEQYF. DNA for the CDR3: TGTGCCAGCAGCTTAATCGCCGGACAGGGTATTGCCTACGAGCAGTACTTC. This chain connects TRBV7-8 to TRBJ2-7; 8 bases are a match to TRBD1. Germline CDR1 is SGHVS and CDR2 is FQNEAQ. The trim removed 2 bases at V and 2 bases at J, leaving 11 bases unmatched. The CDR3 has 17 amino acids.

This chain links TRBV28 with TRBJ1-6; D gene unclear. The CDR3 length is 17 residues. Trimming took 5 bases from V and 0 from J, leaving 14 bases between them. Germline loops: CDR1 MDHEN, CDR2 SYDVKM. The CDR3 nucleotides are TGTGCCAGCAGTACTTACAGCCTAAGCTCCTATAATTCACCCCTCCACTTT. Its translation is CASSTYSLSSYNSPLHF.

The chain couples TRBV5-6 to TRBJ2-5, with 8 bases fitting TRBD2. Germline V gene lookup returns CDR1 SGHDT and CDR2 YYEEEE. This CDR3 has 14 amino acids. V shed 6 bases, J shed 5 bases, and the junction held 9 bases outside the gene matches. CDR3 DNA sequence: TGTGCCAGCACCCCACTAGCGGAGTGGGAGACCCAGTACTTC. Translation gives CASTPLAEWETQYF.

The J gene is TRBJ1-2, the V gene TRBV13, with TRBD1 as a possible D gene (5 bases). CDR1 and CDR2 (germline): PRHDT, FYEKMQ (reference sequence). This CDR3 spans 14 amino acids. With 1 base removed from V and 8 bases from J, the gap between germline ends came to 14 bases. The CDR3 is CASSLVGRARGYTF. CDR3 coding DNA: TGTGCCAGCAGCTTAGTAGGCAGGGCACGCGGCTACACCTTC.

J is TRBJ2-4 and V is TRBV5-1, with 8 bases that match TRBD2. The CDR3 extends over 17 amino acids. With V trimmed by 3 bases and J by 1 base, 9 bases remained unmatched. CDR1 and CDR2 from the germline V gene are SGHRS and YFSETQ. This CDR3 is CASSSPGPGGAKNIQYF. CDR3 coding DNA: TGCGCCAGCAGCTCCCCCGGGCCGGGGGGGGCCAAAAACATTCAGTACTTC.